The source of this T cell receptor (beta chain) is a study of molecular identifiers for immune sequencing clone quantification. Study-wide findings and caveats: Clones with over 20 RNA copies captured over 97% of effector molecules but under 1% of naive ones. Highly expanded clone sizes could be underestimated by identical TCR molecules that share a barcode.

Input for naive CD8 libraries was roughly 20,000 to 1,000,000 sorted cells; the RNA fraction used was 10%, 30% or 50%. This clonotype was seen ten or more times. The antigen is not known. TCRdb re-analysed the PCR reads in MiXCR, keeping a single row per CDR3 protein. The sample lists 40,000 to 45,000 distinct CDR3 sequences, 24% occurring once. Looked up from germline, CDR1 is MGHRA and CDR2 is YSYEKL. The CDR3 runs to 16 residues. V gave up 0 bases and J gave up 2 bases, with 13 bases separating them. The receptor comes from a human donor in good health. Some libraries in this study had Jurkat cell RNA spiked in. The chain carries TRBV4-1 and TRBJ2-5; the D call may be TRBD1 or TRBD2 (5 bases each). Sequencing used naive CD8+ T cells from blood, with Jurkat cell RNA spiked in. Regarding subset: FACS-sorted CD8+CD4-CCR7+CD45RA+ naive T cells. The CDR3 reads CASSQDPGGKQETQYF. The DNA of the CDR3 is TGCGCCAGCAGCCAAGATCCTGGGGGAAAACAAGAGACCCAGTACTTC.